The sequence of this TCR beta chain was determined in a study of blood T cell repertoires in COVID-19 (dated by TCRdb to about 2020). Study-wide context: The collaborator samples originated in the United States, Italy and Spain and spanned the acute and convalescent phases of COVID-19. The prospective study material was composed of cDNA or gDNA derived from T cells, B-cell-depleted T cells, or PBMCs. The dataset comprised deeply sampled blood TCRbeta repertoires from subjects exposed to, actively infected with, or recovered from COVID-19. The repertoires were released in a freely available public database meant as a resource for research on the immune response to SARS-CoV-2. Samples were obtained from the ongoing ImmuneRACE study (first 160 participants) and from 1,000 to 1,500 subjects provided by 6 global collaborators. Sample metadata almost always included a de-identified subject ID, COVID-19 status, age in years and sex. Where HLA class I and class II types were available, the types were taken from metadata supplied by the sample provider, not from assay-based typing. Overall results and qualifications from the work: Clinical and demographic metadata were provided uncurated, with the amount varying by source and participant.

Comments on this clone: Its antigen is unknown. No clone much larger than this one lies a single base away; base qualities are absent.

The immunoSEQ Assay, a bias-controlled multiplex PCR, was used to amplify TCRbeta CDR3 regions from genomic DNA. In the authors' own workflow: The number of nucleated cells in each sample was estimated by amplification of reference gene primers within the assay. Sequence reads were collapsed and filtered to measure the absolute abundance of every unique TCRbeta CDR3 rearrangement. For each sample, productive Simpson clonality was calculated by taking the square root of Simpson's diversity index across productive rearrangements. TCRdb provides this immuneACCESS table in a form limited to in-frame rearrangements. Some clones are lacking; in checked studies, under half of them reflect an unresolved V gene, and why the rest are absent is not known. D and trimming were read from the DNA, whereas the V and J calls and clone size are those reported in that table. This sample gives roughly 140,000 clones in total; around 91% of them show up just once. The leading ten clones occupy approximately 3% of the sample.

From a lookup of the germline V gene, CDR1 and CDR2 are MNHEY and SVGEGT. From V the trimming removes 2 bases and from J it removes 5 bases, while the gene matches leave 8 bases of the junction unaccounted for. From the cysteine up to the phenylalanine, the CDR3 has a length of 16 residues. The retained sequence is limited to the CDR3, 48 bases, with the frame set at the first base. Collaborating institutions collected whole blood in K2EDTA tubes following their own protocols. For TCRbeta analysis, collaborators shipped samples in one of three forms: frozen whole blood, isolated PBMCs, or DNA extracted from either of those sample types.

This receptor was taken from a woman between 55 and 75 years old with active COVID-19. Sequencing input: peripheral blood. The chain is made from TRBV6-2 or TRBV6-3 and TRBJ1-1; 10 bases in between match TRBD1. The CDR3 in this case is CASSYLTGGLRTEAFF. The base sequence is TGTGCCAGCAGTTACCTGACAGGGGGCTTGCGTACTGAAGCTTTCTTT.